This T cell receptor beta chain was sequenced during a study of long-term antiretroviral therapy in people with HIV. Study context: It was about a decade before the 2015 immediate-ART recommendation that the earliest samples were taken. General study findings and limits: Upon ART, diversity increased but remained lower than transplant donor controls.

On this clone itself: Its antigen is currently unknown.

Researchers report immunoSEQ v3.0 was run at survey level. Only in-frame clones appear in the TCRdb table, and some are missing; sequencing was by immunoSEQ multiplex PCR. The data show some 21,000 clones, more than 65% seen once. Source: unsorted PBMCs, taken at the start of antiretroviral therapy. The TCR sequence derives from a man between 50 and 59 years old with HIV.

The CDR3 reads CASRGSYEQYF. The CDR3 nucleotides read TGTGCCAGCAGGGGCTCCTACGAGCAGTACTTC. V usage is TRBV6-1 and J usage is TRBJ2-7; unclear D gene. The CDR3 is 11 amino acids. Deletions cut 6 bases from V and 0 bases from J, with 3 bases between. Germline loops: CDR1 MNHNS, CDR2 SASEGT.